These 4 T cell receptor beta chains came from one sample sequenced in a study of cytomegalovirus exposure and HLA in healthy donors. Vbeta (60) and Jbeta (13) primers were used in the PCR. Profiling relied on immunoSEQ multiplex PCR, and the TCRdb table lists in-frame clones only, not all of them. In the table there are 170,000 or so clones, roughly four fifths of which are singletons. The sequenced sample consisted of PBMCs. The source is a woman in her forties or fifties in good health and CMV-seronegative.

This sequence joins TRBV28 and TRBJ2-1; D unclear. Germline assignment: CDR1 MDHEN and CDR2 SYDVKM. Trimming took off 6 bases at V and 7 bases at J, with 10 bases between the two ends. The length of the CDR3 is 12 residues. The CDR3 DNA is TGTGCCAGCAGCTGGAACAGAAATGAGCAGTTCTTC. Its protein is CASSWNRNEQFF.

Of note for this clone: One end of the junction is discordant with germline, which a read error may explain. The chain employs TRBV7-9 and TRBJ2-7, with no clear D. CDR1 and CDR2 (germline): SEHNR, FQNEAQ (reference sequence). This CDR3 comprises 12 residues. The DNA for the CDR3 is TGTTCCAGCAGCTTCTCTACCTACGAGCAGTACTTC. It encodes CSSSFSTYEQYF.

This sequence joins TRBV7-3 and TRBJ2-1, with D maybe TRBD2 (6 bases). Germline V gene data show CDR1 as SGHTA and CDR2 as FQGTGA. V was trimmed by 3 bases and J by 7 bases, leaving 16 bases between them. CDR3 length: 15 residues. DNA of the CDR3: TGTGCCAGCAGCTTCCAAGGAGGGCCTACAAATGAGCAGTTCTTC. It encodes CASSFQGGPTNEQFF.

This rearrangement joins TRBV25-1 to TRBJ2-7; D is unresolved. CDR3 length equals 14 residues. CDR1 MGHDK and CDR2 SYGVNS come from the germline V gene. V was trimmed by 4 bases and J by 0 bases, leaving 10 bases between them. The CDR3 sequence is CASSGAQISYEQYF. CDR3 bases: TGTGCCAGCAGTGGGGCCCAAATCTCCTACGAGCAGTACTTC.